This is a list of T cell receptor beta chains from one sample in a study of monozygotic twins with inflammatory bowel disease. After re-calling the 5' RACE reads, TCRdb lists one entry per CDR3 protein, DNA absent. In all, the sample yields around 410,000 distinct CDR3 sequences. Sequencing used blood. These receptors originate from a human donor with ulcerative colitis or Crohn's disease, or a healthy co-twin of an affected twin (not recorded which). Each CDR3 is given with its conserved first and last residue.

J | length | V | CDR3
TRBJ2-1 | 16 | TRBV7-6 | CASSLTSARGYNEQFF
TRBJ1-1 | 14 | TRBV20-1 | CSALPFEPRPEAFF
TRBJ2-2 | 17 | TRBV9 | CASSVAPAGSNTGELFF
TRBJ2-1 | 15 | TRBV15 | CATRGQGASYNEQFF
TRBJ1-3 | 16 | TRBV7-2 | CASSLVGQGSGNTIYF
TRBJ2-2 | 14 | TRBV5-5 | CASSLGGRTGELFF
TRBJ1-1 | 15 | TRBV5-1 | CASSPTGTLYTEAFF
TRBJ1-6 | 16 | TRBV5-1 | CASSSPTGTTNSPLHF
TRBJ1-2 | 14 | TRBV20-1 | CSARFFTGYYGYTF
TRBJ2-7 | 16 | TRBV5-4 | CASSLKSWSESYEQYF
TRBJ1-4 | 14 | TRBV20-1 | CSPLGHRRNEKLFF
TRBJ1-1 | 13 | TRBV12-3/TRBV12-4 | CASRLGQGTEAFF
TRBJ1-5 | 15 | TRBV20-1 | CSAQPYRNSNQPQHF
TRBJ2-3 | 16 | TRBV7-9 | CASSPRDRGGADTQYF
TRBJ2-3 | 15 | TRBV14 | CASSPPGLRTDTQYF
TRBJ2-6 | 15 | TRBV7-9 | CASSSHVSGANVLTF
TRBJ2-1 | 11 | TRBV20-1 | CSAASGNEQFF
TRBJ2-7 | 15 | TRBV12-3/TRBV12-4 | CASSFRQGLAYEQYF
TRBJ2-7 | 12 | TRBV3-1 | CASSQEGWRPYF
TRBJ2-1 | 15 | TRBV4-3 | CASSYRDSYYNEQFF
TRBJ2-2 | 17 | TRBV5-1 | CASSLLGQGTPTGELFF
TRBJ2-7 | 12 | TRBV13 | CASGTSLYEQYF
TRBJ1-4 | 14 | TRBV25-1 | CASSDSGPNEKLFF
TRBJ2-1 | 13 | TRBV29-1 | CSASGTTNNEQFF
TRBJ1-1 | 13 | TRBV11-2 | CASSLDSRTEAFF
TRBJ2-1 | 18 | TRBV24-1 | CATSDLHTGGGRAKEQFF
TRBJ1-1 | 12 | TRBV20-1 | CSARGGGTEAFF